The 27 T cell receptor beta chains below come from one sample, sequenced in a study of T cells in Graves' hyperthyroidism and ophthalmopathy. It was RNA transcripts that yielded the amplified TCR beta CDR3 regions. The HTBI primer set drove a first-round RT-PCR of the TCR CDR3. One entry per CDR3 protein, called by TCRdb with MiXCR from the multiplex PCR reads. The data hold hundreds of thousands of distinct CDR3 sequences, with under 15% observed a single time. The sequenced material came from blood. The receptors derive from a woman aged 40 to 50 with Graves' ophthalmopathy.

This chain joins TRBV19 and TRBJ2-7; 7 positions match TRBD1. CDR3 length equals 15 residues. The ends lost 5 bases at V and 6 bases at J; junction bases unmatched: 13. Germline loops: CDR1 LNHDA, CDR2 SQIVND (reference sequence). CDR3 sequence: CASSFLGQGVGEQYF. The CDR3, as DNA: TGTGCCAGTAGTTTCCTCGGGCAGGGGGTTGGCGAGCAGTACTTC.

This clonotype was observed many times. The chain links TRBV6-5 to TRBJ2-7; D is uncertain. Germline values: CDR1 MNHEY, CDR2 SVGAGI. The ends were cut back, 2 bases at V and 0 bases at J, with 5 bases in the middle. The CDR3 length is 13 residues. CDR3 coding DNA: TGTGCCAGCAGTTACCACGCCTCCTACGAGCAGTACTTC. Translating it yields CASSYHASYEQYF.

This clonotype was observed many times. The chain combines TRBV20-1 with TRBJ2-7, with TRBD1 identical over 7 bases. Germline CDR1 is DFQATT and CDR2 is SNEGSKA (reference sequence). J gave up 2 bases and V 0 bases, and 13 bases lay outside the gene matches. The CDR3 runs to 17 residues. Here the CDR3 DNA reads TGCAGTGCTAGAGATCTGGGCGGTGGACAGGAGACCTACGAGCAGTACTTC. The encoded protein is CSARDLGGGQETYEQYF.

This sequence joins TRBV9 and TRBJ2-7; D is possibly TRBD2 (6 bases). The CDR3 spans 14 residues. Germline CDR1 and CDR2: SGDLS and YYNGEE. Trimming took off 4 bases at V and 2 bases at J, with 13 bases between the two ends. The CDR3 region has the DNA TGTGCCAGCAGCATGCGGGACCTCCCCTACGAGCAGTACTTC. Protein product: CASSMRDLPYEQYF.

This clonotype has ten or more counts. The CDR3 loop is CASSIGPGRQGEQYF. The CDR3 nucleotides read TGTGCCAGCAGCATCGGGCCGGGCAGGCAAGGAGAGCAGTACTTC. J is TRBJ2-7 and V is TRBV6-5; D uncertain. Germline V CDR1 and CDR2: MNHEY, SVGAGI. V gave up 6 bases and J gave up 7 bases, with 22 bases separating them. The CDR3 totals 15 residues.

This clonotype was observed a few times. This may stem from a read error, because a much larger clone lies one nucleotide away. This chain links TRBV7-3 with TRBJ2-7; 8 bases match TRBD1. The CDR3 length is 15 residues. Germline assignment: CDR1 SGHTA and CDR2 FQGTGA. The CDR3 reads CAGSTHGQGGYEQYF. The CDR3 nucleotides read TGTGCCGGCAGCACCCACGGACAGGGTGGGTACGAGCAGTACTTC.

This clonotype was seen ten or more times. The J gene is TRBJ2-5, the V gene TRBV27; D could derive from TRBD1 or TRBD2 (6 bases each). The germline gives CDR1 MNHEY, CDR2 SMNVEV (reference sequence). Trimming pared 10 bases from V and 3 bases from J, leaving 15 bases between. This CDR3 spans 13 amino acids. The CDR3 region has the DNA TGTGCCACCTACGGGGGCAGCGAAGAGACCCAGTACTTC. This encodes CATYGGSEETQYF.

Many counts were recorded for this clonotype. This chain connects TRBV7-9 to TRBJ2-4; TRBD2 might be the D (5 bases). The CDR3 totals 15 residues. V was trimmed by 4 bases and J by 6 bases, leaving 16 bases between them. Germline V gives CDR1 SEHNR, CDR2 FQNEAQ (reference sequence). CDR3 residues: CASSSLQEVGNIQYF. In DNA, the CDR3 is TGTGCCAGCAGCTCGCTCCAGGAGGTCGGAAACATTCAGTACTTC.

In its sample, this clonotype was seen many times. V is TRBV6-2 or TRBV6-3 and J is TRBJ2-4, with D perhaps matching TRBD1 (5 bases). This CDR3 contains 14 residues. Germline V gene lookup returns CDR1 MNHEY and CDR2 SVGEGT. V gave up 5 bases and J gave up 1 base, with 9 bases separating them. Written as DNA, the CDR3 is TGTGCCAGCAGTAAGAAGGGGGCCAAAAACATTCAGTACTTC. Translated: CASSKKGAKNIQYF.

This clonotype was detected a few times. The chain recombines TRBV4-2 with TRBJ2-7; D is ambiguous. V was trimmed by 5 bases and J by 6 bases, leaving 11 bases between them. The CDR3 runs 12 residues. Germline V lookup: CDR1 LGHNA, CDR2 YNFKEQ. For the CDR3, the DNA is TGTGCCAGCAGCGTAGGAACGAGCGAGCAGTACTTC. This sequence encodes CASSVGTSEQYF.

This clonotype was seen ten or more times. This chain links TRBV29-1 with TRBJ1-1, with D unclear. Trimming stripped 6 bases from V and 1 base from J, with 3 bases between. This CDR3 comprises 10 residues. Germline CDR1 is SQVTM and CDR2 is ANQGSEA. The CDR3 region has the DNA TGCAGCGTGAAGAACACTGAAGCTTTCTTT. Protein product: CSVKNTEAFF.

The gene calls are TRBV28 and TRBJ1-5; 11 bases are a match to TRBD1. Germline CDR1 reads MDHEN; CDR2 reads SYDVKM. Germline trimming cut 5 bases from V and 6 bases from J; bases unmatched to any gene: 6. The CDR3 runs to 15 residues. This chain's CDR3 is CASSPGQGAIQPQHF. CDR3 nucleotides: TGTGCCAGCAGTCCCGGACAGGGGGCGATTCAGCCCCAGCATTTT.

This clonotype was observed many times. This chain joins TRBV7-9 and TRBJ2-7; TRBD2 aligns across 7 bases. Germline V CDR1 and CDR2: SEHNR, FQNEAQ (reference sequence). The CDR3 sequence is 12 residues long. V lost 4 bases to trimming and J lost 5 bases; unmatched junction nucleotides: 2. CDR3 in DNA: TGTGCCAGCAGCTCTGGACTAGACGAGCAGTACTTC. This encodes CASSSGLDEQYF.

This clonotype has at least ten counts. The chain has TRBV6-1 and TRBJ1-6; D is perhaps TRBD1 (6 bases). V lost 8 bases and J 8 bases, leaving 16 bases between the germline ends. From germline, CDR1 is MNHNS and CDR2 SASEGT. CDR3 length equals 14 residues. The CDR3 region has the DNA TGTGCCAGCGAATCACAGGGTTATGATTCACCCCTCCACTTT. Its protein product is CASESQGYDSPLHF.

The genes are TRBV27 and TRBJ1-5; D gene ambiguous. The germline V gene has CDR1 MNHEY and CDR2 SMNVEV (reference sequence). This CDR3 spans 16 amino acids. With 3 bases removed from V and 4 bases from J, the gap between germline ends came to 16 bases. DNA for the CDR3: TGTGCCAGCAGTTTCCTGGCGGCAGGAGGAAATCAGCCCCAGCATTTT. As protein: CASSFLAAGGNQPQHF.

This clonotype was seen ten or more times. The V call is TRBV6-5, the J call TRBJ2-6; D not resolved. V was cut by 0 bases and J by 0 bases, with 3 bases left in between. Germline values: CDR1 MNHEY, CDR2 SVGAGI. This CDR3 spans 15 amino acids. The CDR3 nucleotides read TGTGCCAGCAGTTACTCTTACTCTGGGGCCAACGTCCTGACTTTC. This gives the protein CASSYSYSGANVLTF.

The chain combines TRBV4-2 with TRBJ2-5; 14 bases are shared with TRBD2. CDR1 is LGHNA, CDR2 YNFKEQ, per germline. There are 15 residues in the CDR3. Trimming removed 1 base from V and 9 bases from J; junction bases left unmatched: 4. In DNA form, the CDR3 reads TGTGCCAGCAGCCAAGGACTAGCGGGAGGGCTGGCCCAGTACTTC. Protein: CASSQGLAGGLAQYF.

V usage is TRBV6-5 and J usage is TRBJ1-1, with unresolved D. The ends were cut back, 0 bases at V and 7 bases at J, with 6 bases in the middle. In germline, CDR1 is MNHEY, CDR2 SVGAGI. This CDR3 is 12 amino acids long. Written as DNA, the CDR3 is TGTGCCAGCAGTTACTCGCGCGGTGAAGCTTTCTTT. Translated: CASSYSRGEAFF.

V is TRBV2 and J is TRBJ2-7, with TRBD2 matching over 9 bases. The CDR3 is 14 amino acids. Germline loops: CDR1 SNHLY, CDR2 FYNNEI. With V trimmed by 10 bases and J by 0 bases, 7 bases remained unmatched. The CDR3, as DNA: TGTGCCACCAGATTTAGCGGGAGCTCCTACGAGCAGTACTTC. Translated, it gives CATRFSGSSYEQYF.

This clonotype showed up many times. The V gene is TRBV4-3, the J gene TRBJ2-7, with 7 bases fitting TRBD1. Germline V gene lookup returns CDR1 LGHNA and CDR2 YSLEER. The CDR3 covers 15 residues. V trimming: 0 bases; J trimming: 2 bases; junction bases outside the gene matches: 4. DNA of the CDR3: TGCGCCAGCAGCCAAGACCGGGACAGAACCTACGAGCAGTACTTC. Protein product: CASSQDRDRTYEQYF.

This clonotype was observed a few times. The gene calls are TRBV27 and TRBJ1-2; D call uncertain. Germline-derived CDR1 and CDR2 are MNHEY and SMNVEV (reference sequence). This CDR3 is 13 amino acids long. With 3 bases removed from V and 6 bases from J, the gap between germline ends came to 11 bases. The CDR3 loop reads CASSFSGSDGYTF. CDR3 DNA sequence: TGTGCCAGCAGTTTCTCGGGTTCCGATGGCTACACCTTC.

This clonotype came up many times. The chain links TRBV19 to TRBJ2-2; tentative D call: TRBD1 (6 bases). Per germline, CDR1 LNHDA and CDR2 SQIVND (reference sequence). Trimming removed 4 bases at V and 1 base at J, with 10 bases between. The CDR3 is 15 residues long. Here the CDR3 reads CASSRLGQNTGELFF. Written as DNA, the CDR3 is TGTGCCAGTAGTAGACTGGGACAGAACACCGGGGAGCTGTTTTTT.

There are many counts of this clonotype. The rearrangement uses TRBV7-2 and TRBJ2-7; D might be TRBD1 (6 bases). V shed 2 bases and J shed 1 base, with 9 bases lying between them. CDR1 and CDR2 (germline): SGHTA, FQGNSA. The CDR3 spans 14 residues. In DNA, the CDR3 is TGTGCCAGCAGCTTATTAGGGGGATCCTACGAGCAGTACTTC. It translates to CASSLLGGSYEQYF.

The chain carries TRBV4-2 and TRBJ2-7, with 7 bases that match TRBD1. Trimming at V came to 6 bases and at J to 5 bases, leaving 4 bases not matched to a gene. The CDR3 contains 12 residues. Germline V gene lookup returns CDR1 LGHNA and CDR2 YNFKEQ. CDR3 in DNA: TGTGCCAGCAGATCACAGGGGCACGAGCAGTACTTC. This encodes CASRSQGHEQYF.

The chain links TRBV20-1 to TRBJ2-7; 10 bases map to TRBD2. The CDR3 totals 16 residues. Per the germline V gene, CDR1 is DFQATT and CDR2 is SNEGSKA (reference sequence). With V trimmed by 3 bases and J by 3 bases, 11 bases remained unmatched. The CDR3 region is CSASLPLAGESYEQYF. The DNA of the CDR3 is TGCAGTGCTAGCCTCCCCCTAGCGGGAGAAAGCTACGAGCAGTACTTC.

This clonotype was counted only a few times. The chain uses TRBV19 and TRBJ2-7; 8 nucleotides line up with TRBD1. The CDR3 has 15 residues. Trimming took 5 bases from V and 4 from J; bases not matched to a gene: 10. Germline assignment: CDR1 LNHDA and CDR2 SQIVND (reference sequence). CDR3 bases: TGTGCCAGTAGTCCCCAGACAGGGGAAGGTTACGAGCAGTACTTC. This gives the protein CASSPQTGEGYEQYF.

In this sample, this clonotype turned up many times. CDR3 loop: CASRPAGNTEAFF. The CDR3 bases are TGTGCCAGCAGGCCTGCGGGGAACACTGAAGCTTTCTTT. V and J are TRBV7-3 and TRBJ1-1, with unresolved D. The CDR3 length is 13 residues. Germline CDR1 reads SGHTA; CDR2 reads FQGTGA. Trimming removed 6 bases at V and 1 base at J, with 9 bases between.